The 16 T cell receptor beta chains below all came from one sample that was sequenced in a study of T cell responses to AZD1222 COVID-19 vaccine. The data were produced by immunoSEQ multiplex PCR, yet TCRdb's version contains in-frame clones alone and is incomplete. In the table there are some 200,000 clones, around 90% of which are singletons. The sample consisted of peripheral blood, taken 28 days after the second AZD1222 dose. The source of these receptors is an adult who received the AZD1222 COVID-19 vaccine.

The table lists this clone with a few counts. The rearrangement uses TRBV20-1 and TRBJ2-7, with 8 bases aligning to TRBD2. Germline CDR1 reads DFQATT; CDR2 reads SNEGSKA (reference sequence). Losses at the gene ends were 6 bases for V and 6 bases for J; bases not matched to a gene: 1. The CDR3 runs to 10 residues. The CDR3 is CSAGRAEQYF. In DNA, the CDR3 is TGCAGTGCCGGGAGGGCCGAGCAGTACTTC.

J is TRBJ1-1 and V is TRBV5-1; D remains ambiguous. Looked up from germline, CDR1 is SGHRS and CDR2 is YFSETQ. CDR3 size: 13 residues. Trimming stripped 0 bases from V and 7 bases from J, with 10 bases between. This CDR3 reads CASSLGEKSEAFF. CDR3 in DNA: TGCGCCAGCAGCTTGGGGGAAAAAAGTGAAGCTTTCTTT.

The chain carries TRBV6-2 or TRBV6-3 and TRBJ1-5; the D gene is possibly TRBD1 (5 bases). This CDR3 contains 14 residues. The V end was cut by 5 bases, the J end by 2 bases, with 10 bases between. Per the germline V gene, CDR1 is MNHEY and CDR2 is SVGEGT. In DNA form, the CDR3 reads TGTGCCAGCAGTGCGGGGGGTGGCAATCAGCCCCAGCATTTT. Its protein product is CASSAGGGNQPQHF.

The chain combines TRBV25-1 with TRBJ2-5; 11 nucleotides agree with TRBD2. Germline V gene sequence: CDR1 MGHDK, CDR2 SYGVNS. The CDR3 totals 17 residues. J lost 2 bases, V lost 5 bases, and 10 bases had no gene match. The CDR3 loop reads CASSPPSSGRMQETQYF. The CDR3 nucleotides read TGTGCCAGCAGTCCGCCCTCTAGCGGGAGGATGCAAGAGACCCAGTACTTC.

The table lists this clone with a few counts. V gene TRBV4-1 combines with J gene TRBJ2-7; no clear D gene. Trimming removed 6 bases at V and 6 bases at J, with 24 bases between. This CDR3 contains 16 residues. Germline values: CDR1 MGHRA, CDR2 YSYEKL. CDR3 protein: CASRVNVLAAMAEQYF. CDR3 coding DNA: TGCGCCAGCAGGGTAAACGTGTTGGCAGCCATGGCCGAGCAGTACTTC.

The gene calls are TRBV14 and TRBJ2-4; possibly TRBD1 for D (5 bases). This CDR3 spans 15 amino acids. CDR1 SGHDN and CDR2 FVKESK come from the germline V gene. V shed 4 bases and J shed 10 bases, with 20 bases lying between them. The CDR3 DNA reads TGTGCCAGCAGCCCCCGCCAGGGATGGGTCGAGATTCAGTACTTC. Translating gives CASSPRQGWVEIQYF.

For the CDR3, the DNA is TGTGCCAGTAAGAATGACAGGAGCAACACTGAAGCTTTCTTT. It yields the protein CASKNDRSNTEAFF. This chain uses TRBV19 with TRBJ1-1; D is possibly TRBD1 (6 bases). The V and J ends lost 7 bases and 2 bases respectively, with 14 bases between them. Germline V gives CDR1 LNHDA, CDR2 SQIVND (reference sequence). The CDR3 length is 14 residues.

This chain joins TRBV6-5 and TRBJ2-7, with 8 bases aligning to TRBD1. Germline trimming cut 6 bases from V and 5 bases from J; bases unmatched to any gene: 12. Germline loops: CDR1 MNHEY, CDR2 SVGAGI. This CDR3 is built from 15 residues. CDR3 residues: CASSRPDRVGNEQYF. CDR3 sequence (DNA): TGTGCCAGCAGCCGACCGGACAGGGTCGGAAACGAGCAGTACTTC.

This chain joins TRBV5-5 and TRBJ2-3, with 11 bases that match TRBD2. The CDR3 totals 16 residues. Germline CDR1 reads SGHKS; CDR2 reads YYEKEE (reference sequence). V was pared by 3 bases and J by 5 bases, with 8 bases of the junction left unmatched. CDR3 sequence (DNA): TGTGCCAGCAGCTCTCTAGCGGGAGGTGGCGTAGATACGCAGTATTTT. It codes for CASSSLAGGGVDTQYF.

The chain carries TRBV12-3 or TRBV12-4 and TRBJ2-1; TRBD2 is a possible D gene (5 bases). V shed 6 bases and J shed 9 bases, with 12 bases lying between them. The CDR3 sequence is 12 residues long. The CDR3 loop reads CASSLGGFEQFF. The CDR3 bases are TGTGCCAGCAGCCTTGGAGGTTTTGAGCAGTTCTTC.

In its sample, this clone was seen once. The rearrangement uses TRBV6-5 and TRBJ1-5, with a tentative D call TRBD1 (5 bases). This CDR3 has 15 residues. Germline V gene lookup returns CDR1 MNHEY and CDR2 SVGAGI. V lost 6 bases, J lost 0 bases, and 12 bases lay in between. CDR3 sequence reads: CASRIRVYSNQPQHF. DNA of the CDR3: TGTGCCAGCAGAATCAGGGTGTATAGCAATCAGCCCCAGCATTTT.

The V and J genes are TRBV5-8 and TRBJ2-6; D possibly corresponds to TRBD2 (5 bases). The CDR3 extends over 18 amino acids. V lost 0 bases to trimming and J lost 5 bases, with 18 bases between them. Germline lookup yields CDR1 SGHTS and CDR2 YDEGEE. CDR3 in DNA: TGTGCCAGCAGCTTGGACCCCTCCGGACTTGTGTGGGCCAACGTCCTGACTTTC. It specifies CASSLDPSGLVWANVLTF.

DNA for the CDR3: TGTGCCAGCTCAGAACAGGGAGTCTATGGCTACACCTTC. The encoded protein is CASSEQGVYGYTF. The gene calls are TRBV18 and TRBJ1-2; possible D gene TRBD1, 6 bases. The CDR3 is 13 amino acids. The germline V gene encodes CDR1 KGHSH and CDR2 LQKENI. V dropped 5 bases and J dropped 4 bases, with 11 bases sitting between them.

V and J are TRBV27 and TRBJ2-3, with 9 bases identical to TRBD2. The V and J ends lost 1 base and 3 bases, in that order; junction bases with no gene match: 5. The CDR3 is 16 residues long. Germline V lookup: CDR1 MNHEY, CDR2 SMNVEV (reference sequence). The CDR3, as DNA: TGTGCCAGCAGTTTATGGGGACTAGCTCTGACAGATACGCAGTATTTT. Its protein product is CASSLWGLALTDTQYF.

The genes are TRBV28 and TRBJ2-3; D is perhaps TRBD2 (7 bases). The CDR3 has 17 amino acids. Deletions cut 5 bases from V and 2 bases from J, with 20 bases between. CDR1 MDHEN and CDR2 SYDVKM come from the germline V gene. CDR3 bases: TGTGCCAGCAGTCCGTCTCGGGGGGCGGGCTCCACAGATACGCAGTATTTT. Residues: CASSPSRGAGSTDTQYF.

This clone occurred once. This chain joins TRBV5-4 and TRBJ2-7, with TRBD2 matching over 7 bases. V gave up 1 base and J gave up 5 bases; unmatched junction bases: 18. The CDR3 has 18 residues. Germline V CDR1 and CDR2: SGHNT, YYREEE (reference sequence). CDR3 protein: CASSLLGEGFLKSNEQYF. Here the CDR3 DNA reads TGTGCCAGCAGCTTGCTGGGGGAGGGGTTCTTGAAATCAAACGAGCAGTACTTC.